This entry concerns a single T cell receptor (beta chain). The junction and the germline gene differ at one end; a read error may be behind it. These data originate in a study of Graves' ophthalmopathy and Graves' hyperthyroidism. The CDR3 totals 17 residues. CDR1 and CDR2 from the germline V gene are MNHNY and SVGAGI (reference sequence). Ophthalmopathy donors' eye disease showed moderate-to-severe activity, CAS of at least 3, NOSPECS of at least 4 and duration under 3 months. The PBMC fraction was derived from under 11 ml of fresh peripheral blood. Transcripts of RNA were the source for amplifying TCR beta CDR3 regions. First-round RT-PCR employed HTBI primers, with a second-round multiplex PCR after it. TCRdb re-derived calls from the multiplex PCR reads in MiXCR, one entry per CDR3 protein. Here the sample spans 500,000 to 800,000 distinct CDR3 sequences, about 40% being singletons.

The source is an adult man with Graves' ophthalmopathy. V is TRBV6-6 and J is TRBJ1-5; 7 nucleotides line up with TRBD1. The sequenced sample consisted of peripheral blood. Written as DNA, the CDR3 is TGTGCCAGCAGTTACACGACCGAAGGGGGCCCCAATCAGCCCCAGAATTTT. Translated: CASSYTTEGGPNQPQNF.